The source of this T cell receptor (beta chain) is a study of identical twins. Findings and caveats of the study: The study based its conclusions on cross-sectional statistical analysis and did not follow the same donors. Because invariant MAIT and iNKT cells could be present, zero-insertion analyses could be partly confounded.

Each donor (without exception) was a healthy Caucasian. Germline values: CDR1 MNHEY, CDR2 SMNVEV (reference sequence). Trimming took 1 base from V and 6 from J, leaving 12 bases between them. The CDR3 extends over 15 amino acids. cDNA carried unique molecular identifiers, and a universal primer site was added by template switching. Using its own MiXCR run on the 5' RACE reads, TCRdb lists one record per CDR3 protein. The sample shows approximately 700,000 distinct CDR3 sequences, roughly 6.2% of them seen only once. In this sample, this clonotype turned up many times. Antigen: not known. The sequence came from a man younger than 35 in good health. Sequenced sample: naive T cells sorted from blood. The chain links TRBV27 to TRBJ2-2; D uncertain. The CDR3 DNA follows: TGTGCCAGCAGTTTATACGATGCTGCCTCCGGGGAGCTGTTTTTT. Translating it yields CASSLYDAASGELFF.